This T cell receptor (beta chain) was sequenced for a study of T cell responses to AZD1222 COVID-19 vaccine. The assay was immunoSEQ multiplex PCR, and TCRdb's table has in-frame clones only and misses some. The table shows approximately 150,000 clones, with approximately 90% occurring only once. The clonotype originates from an adult in good health. The sequences come from peripheral blood, collected on day 0 of AZD1222 vaccination.

The CDR3 nucleotides are TGTGCCATCAGTGAAGGGACAGTTTACGAGCAGTACTTC. Translation: CAISEGTVYEQYF. The chain couples TRBV10-3 to TRBJ2-7; TRBD1 matches 7 bases. This CDR3 has 13 amino acids. V dropped 3 bases and J dropped 4; count of bases not matched to a gene: 3. Per germline, CDR1 ENHRY and CDR2 SYGVKD.